This TCR beta chain was retrieved from a study of identical twins. Broader study findings: Compared with unrelated sharing, twin-shared out-of-frame alpha sequences had more low-probability sequences. Monozygotic twins shared more out-of-frame TCR alpha than recombination models predicted. Zero-insertion analyses could be partly confounded by invariant MAIT and iNKT cells. Clonotypes of the beta chain that were abundant in cord blood carried fewer insertions (memory repertoires showed none).

TCRdb independently ran MiXCR on the 5' RACE reads; one entry per CDR3 protein. The data hold some 1,700,000 distinct CDR3 sequences, with under 35% observed a single time. A note on this clonotype: No antigen is known for it. One end of the junction is discordant with germline, which a read error may explain.

This CDR3 has 12 amino acids. Germline loops: CDR1 MGHRA, CDR2 YSYEKL. The gene calls are TRBV4-1 and TRBJ1-5; D gene ambiguous. The TCR comes from a newborn girl in good health. The sequenced material came from cord blood. The CDR3 bases are TGCGCCGGCAGCCAGGTTGGACAGCCCCAGCATTTT. Protein product: CAGSQVGQPQHF.